The rows below give T cell receptor beta chains drawn from one sample of a study of blood T cell repertoires in COVID-19. Using immunoSEQ multiplex PCR, the repertoire was profiled, and TCRdb retains in-frame clones only, with some absent. This table holds some 85,000 clones, about 80% found once. The sequenced sample consisted of peripheral blood. Receptors originate from a human donor in a cohort sampled during active COVID-19. Each CDR3 is given with its conserved first and last residue. D genes are given only for firm matches. Clone size appears in some rows only: once, few, many, or a class for an expanded clone.

v_gene	j_gene	abundance	d_gene	CDR3nt	CDR3aa
TRBV5-1	TRBJ2-1	-	TRBD2	TGCGCCAGCAGCACAAGCGGGAGGGCCGAGGATGAGCAGTTCTTC	CASSTSGRAEDEQFF
TRBV27	TRBJ2-3	-	TRBD1	TGTGCCAGCAGCCCTACTCCGGGACAGGGACCCGATACGCAGTATTTT	CASSPTPGQGPDTQYF
TRBV18	TRBJ1-5	-	-	TGTGCCAGCTCACCGGGAGGGGGAGGCAATCAGCCCCAGCATTTT	CASSPGGGGNQPQHF
TRBV7-9	TRBJ1-2	-	-	TGTGCCAGCAGCTTCCAGGGGATCCCCTCTGGCTACACCTTC	CASSFQGIPSGYTF
TRBV7-2	TRBJ1-5	-	TRBD1	TGTGCCAGCAGCTATATAGACAGGGATCAGCCCCAGCATTTT	CASSYIDRDQPQHF
TRBV2	TRBJ1-1	-	-	TGTGCCAGCCGTCGGTTAGAGGTGAACACTGAAGCTTTCTTT	CASRRLEVNTEAFF
TRBV29-1	TRBJ2-7	-	TRBD2	TGCAGCGTAAGAGCGGGAGGGCCGGCTAACGAGCAGTACTTC	CSVRAGGPANEQYF
TRBV2	TRBJ1-2	-	-	TGTGCCAGCAGTGAAACTCGGGAGGGGTCTTATGGCTACACCTTC	CASSETREGSYGYTF
TRBV27	TRBJ2-7	-	TRBD2	TGTGCCAGCAGTTCCGGGGGGGAGCTTTCCTACGAGCAGTACTTC	CASSSGGELSYEQYF
TRBV15	TRBJ1-6	-	-	TGTGCCACCAGCTACCGGGGGGGTCGTAATTCACCCCTCCACTTT	CATSYRGGRNSPLHF
TRBV5-1	TRBJ2-4	-	-	TGCGCCAGCAGCTTGGCCGACCCTGGAGGGGACATTCAGTACTTC	CASSLADPGGDIQYF
TRBV11-1	TRBJ2-3	-	-	TGTGCCAGCAGCCCCGGGACTCTACCCACAGATACGCAGTATTTT	CASSPGTLPTDTQYF
TRBV7-8	TRBJ1-2	few	TRBD1	TGTGCCAGCAGCCCCAACGGCGACAGGGGCTATGGCTACACCTTC	CASSPNGDRGYGYTF
TRBV28	TRBJ2-5	-	TRBD2	TGTGCCAGCAGGGGACTAGCGGGGCCTCAAGAGACCCAGTACTTC	CASRGLAGPQETQYF
TRBV19	TRBJ1-1	-	-	TGTGCCAGTAGTAATCAACAGGGTGTCACTGAAGCTTTCTTT	CASSNQQGVTEAFF
TRBV7-2	TRBJ1-3	few	TRBD1	TGTGCCAGCAGCCCACAGGGGGATTCTGGAAACACCATATATTTT	CASSPQGDSGNTIYF
TRBV7-2	TRBJ2-3	-	-	TGTGCCAGCAGCTTAGAAACTAACACAGATACGCAGTATTTT	CASSLETNTDTQYF
TRBV5-1	TRBJ2-1	-	-	TGCGCCAGCAGCACCACTCAGGGGACCTACAATGAGCAGTTCTTC	CASSTTQGTYNEQFF
TRBV11-3	TRBJ2-1	-	-	TGTGCCAGCAGCTCCGGACACAAAACTCATTACAATGAGCAGTTCTTC	CASSSGHKTHYNEQFF
TRBV7-9	TRBJ2-1	few	-	TGTGCCAGCAGCTTAGGGGGAGTTGTCTCCTACAATGAGCAGTTCTTC	CASSLGGVVSYNEQFF
TRBV28	TRBJ2-7	-	TRBD1	TGTGCCAGCAGTACGGGACAGGGAAGTTTCCACGAGCAGTACTTC	CASSTGQGSFHEQYF
TRBV11-3	TRBJ2-1	-	-	TGTGCCAGCAGCTTAGTCGGGGATGAGCAGTTCTTC	CASSLVGDEQFF
TRBV3-1/TRBV3-2	TRBJ2-7	-	-	TGTGCCAGCAGCCGCGGGCAACACACATACGAGCAGTACTTC	CASSRGQHTYEQYF
TRBV5-1	TRBJ2-7	-	-	TGCGCCAGCAGCTTGATTAGTGAACCCGAGCAGTACTTC	CASSLISEPEQYF
TRBV7-9	TRBJ2-2	-	TRBD1	TGTGCCAGCACCCCTGCCCGGGGACAGGGGTATACCGGGGAGCTGTTTTTT	CASTPARGQGYTGELFF
TRBV4-2	TRBJ2-2	-	-	TGTGCCAGCAGCCGCAAACGAGACACCGGGGAGCTGTTTTTT	CASSRKRDTGELFF
TRBV9	TRBJ2-7	many	TRBD2	TGTGCCAGCAGCGAGGGAGGGGTTAGCTCCTACGAGCAGTACTTC	CASSEGGVSSYEQYF
TRBV20-1	TRBJ2-7	-	TRBD1	TGCAGTGCTAGTTGGGGACAGAGACTCTACGAGCAGTACTTC	CSASWGQRLYEQYF
TRBV7-2	TRBJ2-1	once	TRBD2	TGTGCCAGCAGCTTAGTAGCGGGAGAAGGTGAGCAGTTCTTC	CASSLVAGEGEQFF
TRBV3-1/TRBV3-2	TRBJ1-6	-	-	TGTGCCAGCAGCCCCCGGGGGAATTATAATTCACCCCTCCACTTT	CASSPRGNYNSPLHF
TRBV30	TRBJ2-7	-	TRBD1	TGTGCCTGGACCCGGGACAGGGGCTACGAGCAGTACTTC	CAWTRDRGYEQYF
TRBV12-3/TRBV12-4	TRBJ1-2	-	-	TGTGCCAGCAGTAAACAGGGATACGGCTACACCTTC	CASSKQGYGYTF
TRBV28	TRBJ1-2	-	-	TGTGCCAGCAGTTTTGAGTCCCTCTATGGCTACACCTTC	CASSFESLYGYTF
TRBV28	TRBJ1-5	-	-	TGTGCCAGCAGTTTGATTCTCTTCCGGGGAAAAGACGCCAATCAGCCCCAGCATTTT	CASSLILFRGKDANQPQHF
TRBV7-2	TRBJ2-1	-	TRBD2	TGTGCCAGCATCATAGCGGGAGTAGGGGAGCAGTTCTTC	CASIIAGVGEQFF